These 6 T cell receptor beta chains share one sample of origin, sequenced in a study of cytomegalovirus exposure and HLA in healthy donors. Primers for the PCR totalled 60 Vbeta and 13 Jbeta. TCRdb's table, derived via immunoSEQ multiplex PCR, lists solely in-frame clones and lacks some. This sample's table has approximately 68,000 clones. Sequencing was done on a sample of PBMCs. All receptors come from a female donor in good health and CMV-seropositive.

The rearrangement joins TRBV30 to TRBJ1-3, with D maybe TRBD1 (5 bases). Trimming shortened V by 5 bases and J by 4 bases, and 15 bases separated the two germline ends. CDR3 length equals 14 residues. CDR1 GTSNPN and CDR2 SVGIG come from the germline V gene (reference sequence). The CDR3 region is CAWWGRAGGNTIYF. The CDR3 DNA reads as TGTGCCTGGTGGGGACGCGCGGGAGGAAACACCATATATTTT.

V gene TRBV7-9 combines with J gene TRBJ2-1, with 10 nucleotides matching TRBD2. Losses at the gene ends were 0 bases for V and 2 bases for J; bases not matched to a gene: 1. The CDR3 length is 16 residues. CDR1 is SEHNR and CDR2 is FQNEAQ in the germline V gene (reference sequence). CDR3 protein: CASSLALAGAYNEQFF. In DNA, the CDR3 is TGTGCCAGCAGCTTAGCGCTAGCGGGAGCCTACAATGAGCAGTTCTTC.

CDR3 DNA sequence: TGTGCCAGCAGCTACTTTGTGGGGGCCTCCTACAATGAGCAGTTCTTC. Protein: CASSYFVGASYNEQFF. This chain uses TRBV27 with TRBJ2-1; D is possibly TRBD1 (6 bases). The CDR3 length is 16 residues. Germline V gives CDR1 MNHEY, CDR2 SMNVEV (reference sequence). The germline V and J ends were trimmed by 6 bases and 0 bases, with 15 bases remaining between them.

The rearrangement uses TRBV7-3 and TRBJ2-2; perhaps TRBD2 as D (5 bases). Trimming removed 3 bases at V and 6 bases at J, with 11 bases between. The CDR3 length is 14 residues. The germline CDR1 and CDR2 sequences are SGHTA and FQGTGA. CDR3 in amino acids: CASSFTAGAGELFF. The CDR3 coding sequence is TGTGCCAGCAGCTTCACTGCGGGTGCCGGGGAGCTGTTTTTT.

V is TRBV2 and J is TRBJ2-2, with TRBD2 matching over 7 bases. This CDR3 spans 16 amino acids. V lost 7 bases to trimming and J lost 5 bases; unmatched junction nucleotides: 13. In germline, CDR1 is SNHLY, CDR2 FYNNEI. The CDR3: CASTSSGGGGTGELFF. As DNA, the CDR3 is TGTGCCAGCACATCGTCGGGGGGAGGAGGGACCGGGGAGCTGTTTTTT. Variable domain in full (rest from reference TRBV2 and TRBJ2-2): EPEVTQTPSHQVTQMGQEVILRCVPISNHLYFYWYRQILGQKVEFLVSFYNNEISEKSEIFDDQFSVERPDGSNFTLKIRSTKLEDSAMYFCASTSSGGGGTGELFFGEGSRLTVL.

Here the CDR3 DNA reads TGTGCCAGCAGCTTGGAGTCAGGGGTGAGAAACACCATATATTTT. Translation gives CASSLESGVRNTIYF. The chain has TRBV7-9 and TRBJ1-3; TRBD1 is a possible D gene (6 bases). Trimming stripped 3 bases from V and 5 bases from J, with 14 bases between. The germline gives CDR1 SEHNR, CDR2 FQNEAQ (reference sequence). This CDR3 has 15 amino acids.